This entry features one TCR beta chain sequence. The target antigen is unknown. A much larger clone is a single base away; this may be a read error. These data originate in a study of tumor-infiltrating lymphocytes in primary liver carcinoma. Study in general: Tumor lesions were T1-T3 N0M0 and spanned roughly 4 to 10 cm. Yields of productive TCRbeta reads ranged from roughly 3.65 to 7.13 million per sample and were similar across tissue types. Notes on the study in general: For tumor-adjacent and tumor-blood pairs, overlap was less than that seen for tumor region pairs.

Germline V gives CDR1 LGHNA, CDR2 YNFKEQ. The CDR3 length is 18 residues. Germline DNA was extracted too, while blood RNA derived from unsorted whole blood. Using a constant-region primer together with ProtoScript II reverse transcriptase, TCR beta cDNA was made from around 500 ng of total RNA. ARM-PCR was slightly modified, and three nested multiplex PCR rounds with it gave rise to the TCR beta libraries. The first two PCR rounds used TRBV1-TRBV30 forward primers with a C-beta reverse primer, 10 to 11 cycles each. TCRdb redid the calling of the multiplex PCR reads with MiXCR, one entry per CDR3 protein. The sample consists of about 200,000 distinct CDR3 sequences, 65% of them appearing once.

This TCR was recovered from a woman aged 55-70 years with primary liver carcinoma and hepatitis B virus infection. The rearrangement joins TRBV4-2 to TRBJ2-1, with 9 positions matching TRBD2. The sequenced sample was peripheral blood. The CDR3 DNA sequence: TGTCCCAGCAGCCAAGACGTTTGGGGACTAGCCCCCTACAATGAGCAGTTCTTC. It specifies CPSSQDVWGLAPYNEQFF.